This T cell receptor beta chain is from a study of metastatic and nonmetastatic thyroid tumors. With MiXCR, TCRdb called clones anew from the PCR reads. Among about 56,000 clones listed, 25% to 35% were seen once. CDR1 LNHDA and CDR2 SQIVND come from the germline V gene (reference sequence). V gave up 3 bases and J gave up 7 bases, with 19 bases separating them. CDR3 length equals 15 residues. No patient received treatment before thyroid surgery. The table lists this clone with a few counts. Sequenced material: blood. This chain joins TRBV19 and TRBJ2-7, with D possibly being TRBD2 (5 bases). The TCR was taken from a female donor with papillary thyroid cancer or a benign thyroid nodule (not recorded which). Some clones in this sample may be carry-over from other donors' samples. The CDR3 nucleotides read TGTGCCAGTAGTATTCGGGTCGGGGTCATCGGGGAGCAGTACTTC. It codes for CASSIRVGVIGEQYF.